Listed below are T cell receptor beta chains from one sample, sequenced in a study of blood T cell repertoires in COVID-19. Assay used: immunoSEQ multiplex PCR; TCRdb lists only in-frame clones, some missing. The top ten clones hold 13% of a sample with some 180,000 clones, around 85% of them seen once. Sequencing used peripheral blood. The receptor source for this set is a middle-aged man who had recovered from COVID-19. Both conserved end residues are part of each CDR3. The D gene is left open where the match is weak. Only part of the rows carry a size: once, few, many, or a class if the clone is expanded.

CDR3 DNA: TGTGCCAGCAGCTTAGGGTCTAGCGGGATAGTAACCGCCTACGAGCAGTACTTC
CDR3 protein: CASSLGSSGIVTAYEQYF
clone size: many
J gene: TRBJ2-7
V gene: TRBV7-2
D gene: TRBD2

CDR3 DNA: TGCGCCAGCAGCTTGCAGGGGTCCCTATGGTACTTC
CDR3 protein: CASSLQGSLWYF
clone size: few
J gene: TRBJ2-7
V gene: TRBV5-1
D gene: NA

CDR3 DNA: TGTGCCAGTCAAGAACAGGCGATTAATCAGCCCCAGCATTTT
CDR3 protein: CASQEQAINQPQHF
clone size: few
J gene: TRBJ1-5
V gene: TRBV19
D gene: NA

CDR3 DNA: TGTGCCAGCGGCGGCGGGGACAGGGGTTCCTACGAGCAGTACTTC
CDR3 protein: CASGGGDRGSYEQYF
clone size: NA
J gene: TRBJ2-7
V gene: TRBV18
D gene: TRBD1

CDR3 DNA: TGTGCCAGCAGCTTATTACGGGTAGGGAGCACTGAAGCTTTCTTT
CDR3 protein: CASSLLRVGSTEAFF
clone size: NA
J gene: TRBJ1-1
V gene: TRBV7-8
D gene: NA

CDR3 DNA: TGTGCCAGTAGTCCCGGGGGATCCCACACCGAGGCTTTCTTT
CDR3 protein: CASSPGGSHTEAFF
clone size: NA
J gene: TRBJ1-1
V gene: TRBV19
D gene: NA

CDR3 DNA: TGTGCCAGCAGCGATGCACAGAAGACCTACGAGCAGTACTTC
CDR3 protein: CASSDAQKTYEQYF
clone size: NA
J gene: TRBJ2-7
V gene: TRBV6-5
D gene: NA

CDR3 DNA: TGTGCCTGGAGTGTACAGGGTCTCGCCGAGCAGTACTTC
CDR3 protein: CAWSVQGLAEQYF
clone size: NA
J gene: TRBJ2-7
V gene: TRBV30
D gene: NA

CDR3 DNA: TGCAGTGCTAGTTCCTCCTCCTCCGGCTACACCTTC
CDR3 protein: CSASSSSSGYTF
clone size: NA
J gene: TRBJ1-2
V gene: TRBV20-1
D gene: NA

CDR3 DNA: TGTGCCAGCAGCCAACATATGCCGGGACTAGCGGGAGGGACTGGGGCCAACGTCCTGACTTTC
CDR3 protein: CASSQHMPGLAGGTGANVLTF
clone size: NA
J gene: TRBJ2-6
V gene: TRBV3-1/TRBV3-2
D gene: TRBD2

CDR3 DNA: TGTGCCAGCAAGGGTCAGGGGGACTCCTACGAGCAGTACTTC
CDR3 protein: CASKGQGDSYEQYF
clone size: NA
J gene: TRBJ2-7
V gene: TRBV6-5
D gene: TRBD1

CDR3 DNA: TGCAGTGCCAGTACCCCGGGACAGGCCGGCGGGACCCAGTACTTC
CDR3 protein: CSASTPGQAGGTQYF
clone size: NA
J gene: TRBJ2-5
V gene: TRBV20-1
D gene: TRBD1

CDR3 DNA: TGTGCCAGCAGCTCACAGGGGACCGGAAACACCATATATTTT
CDR3 protein: CASSSQGTGNTIYF
clone size: NA
J gene: TRBJ1-3
V gene: TRBV7-2
D gene: TRBD1

CDR3 DNA: TGTGCCAGCAGTGTATTAGCGGGTTGGGATGGGGAGCAGTTCTTC
CDR3 protein: CASSVLAGWDGEQFF
clone size: once
J gene: TRBJ2-1
V gene: TRBV25-1
D gene: TRBD2

CDR3 DNA: TGTGCCAGCAGCTACGGGACAGGGGACTACGAGCAGTACTTC
CDR3 protein: CASSYGTGDYEQYF
clone size: few
J gene: TRBJ2-7
V gene: TRBV9
D gene: TRBD1

CDR3 DNA: TGTGCCAGTAGTCTACGACAGGGAGGAGCGAACACCGGGGAGCTGTTTTTT
CDR3 protein: CASSLRQGGANTGELFF
clone size: NA
J gene: TRBJ2-2
V gene: TRBV19
D gene: NA

CDR3 DNA: TGTGCCAGCAGTCCAAGGGGCGGCCGCCTTGAAGCTTTCTTT
CDR3 protein: CASSPRGGRLEAFF
clone size: NA
J gene: TRBJ1-1
V gene: TRBV28
D gene: NA

CDR3 DNA: TGTGCCATCAGGCGACAGGGTAATAATGGCTACACCTTC
CDR3 protein: CAIRRQGNNGYTF
clone size: NA
J gene: TRBJ1-2
V gene: TRBV10-3
D gene: TRBD1

CDR3 DNA: TGCGCCAGCAGCCTCCTCGGGAGGGCTAATGAAAAACTGTTTTTT
CDR3 protein: CASSLLGRANEKLFF
clone size: NA
J gene: TRBJ1-4
V gene: TRBV4-1
D gene: NA

CDR3 DNA: TGTGCCAGCAGCTGGAAGAGCGGGAGGGCCGATAAAGAGACCCAGTACTTC
CDR3 protein: CASSWKSGRADKETQYF
clone size: NA
J gene: TRBJ2-5
V gene: TRBV5-8
D gene: TRBD2

CDR3 DNA: TGTGCCAGCAGCTTAGGAGCCAGCGGGAGTTTTTCAGATACGCAGTATTTT
CDR3 protein: CASSLGASGSFSDTQYF
clone size: NA
J gene: TRBJ2-3
V gene: TRBV7-9
D gene: TRBD2

CDR3 DNA: TGTGCCAGCAGTGAGAGGAATGAGCAGTTCTTC
CDR3 protein: CASSERNEQFF
clone size: once
J gene: TRBJ2-1
V gene: TRBV12-3/TRBV12-4
D gene: NA

CDR3 DNA: TGTGCCAGCAGCTTAGGCGGGAGGACCGGGGAGCTGTTTTTT
CDR3 protein: CASSLGGRTGELFF
clone size: NA
J gene: TRBJ2-2
V gene: TRBV7-2
D gene: TRBD2

CDR3 DNA: TGTGCCAGCCGGGGGGCAGCCTACGAGCAGTACTTC
CDR3 protein: CASRGAAYEQYF
clone size: many
J gene: TRBJ2-7
V gene: TRBV2
D gene: NA

CDR3 DNA: TGTGCCAGCTCATCGTCCTACGAGCAGTACTTC
CDR3 protein: CASSSSYEQYF
clone size: NA
J gene: TRBJ2-7
V gene: TRBV18
D gene: NA

CDR3 DNA: TGTGCCTGGAGCGGGTTTGCGGGAGACGCAGATACGCAGTATTTT
CDR3 protein: CAWSGFAGDADTQYF
clone size: NA
J gene: TRBJ2-3
V gene: TRBV30
D gene: TRBD2

CDR3 DNA: TGTGCCAGCAGTTACGGCGGGATGAACACAGATACGCAGTATTTT
CDR3 protein: CASSYGGMNTDTQYF
clone size: NA
J gene: TRBJ2-3
V gene: TRBV6-5
D gene: NA

CDR3 DNA: TGTGCCAGCTCACCCCCCGGGACACCCAATGGCTACACCTTC
CDR3 protein: CASSPPGTPNGYTF
clone size: few
J gene: TRBJ1-2
V gene: TRBV18
D gene: NA

CDR3 DNA: TGTGCCAGCAGCTCGGCAGGGGGAAACACTGAAGCTTTCTTT
CDR3 protein: CASSSAGGNTEAFF
clone size: many
J gene: TRBJ1-1
V gene: TRBV5-6
D gene: TRBD1

CDR3 DNA: TGTGCCAGCAGCCAAGATGTTGTCAGGGGGAACATCGGGGAGCTGTTTTTT
CDR3 protein: CASSQDVVRGNIGELFF
clone size: NA
J gene: TRBJ2-2
V gene: TRBV3-1/TRBV3-2
D gene: TRBD1

CDR3 DNA: TGCGCCAGCAGCTTGGAGGGACTAGCGGGAGACGAGCAGTACTTC
CDR3 protein: CASSLEGLAGDEQYF
clone size: NA
J gene: TRBJ2-7
V gene: TRBV5-1
D gene: TRBD2

CDR3 DNA: TGTGCCAGCCCCCCCAAACTGGGGGCAGACGCCCAGGATGAGCAGTTCTTC
CDR3 protein: CASPPKLGADAQDEQFF
clone size: NA
J gene: TRBJ2-1
V gene: TRBV7-9
D gene: NA

CDR3 DNA: TGTGCCATCATGGCGGGAGTGATTGGCTACGAGCAGTACTTC
CDR3 protein: CAIMAGVIGYEQYF
clone size: NA
J gene: TRBJ2-7
V gene: TRBV10-3
D gene: TRBD2

CDR3 DNA: TGTGCCAGCAGTCCGTGGGACACCTACTACGAGCAGTACTTC
CDR3 protein: CASSPWDTYYEQYF
clone size: NA
J gene: TRBJ2-7
V gene: TRBV27
D gene: NA

CDR3 DNA: TGCAGCGTTGAACGCGACAGGGCGAACACTGAAGCTTTCTTT
CDR3 protein: CSVERDRANTEAFF
clone size: NA
J gene: TRBJ1-1
V gene: TRBV29-1
D gene: TRBD1

CDR3 DNA: TGTGCCAGCAGGACAACAGGGGTCGGTGGCTACACCTTC
CDR3 protein: CASRTTGVGGYTF
clone size: NA
J gene: TRBJ1-2
V gene: TRBV27
D gene: TRBD1

CDR3 DNA: TGTGCCAGCAGCACCCGTGTCGGACTCTCCTACGAGCAGTACTTC
CDR3 protein: CASSTRVGLSYEQYF
clone size: NA
J gene: TRBJ2-7
V gene: TRBV28
D gene: NA

CDR3 DNA: TGCGCCAGCAGCTCATACGGACCGGGACTAGCCGTCAATGAGCAGTTCTTC
CDR3 protein: CASSSYGPGLAVNEQFF
clone size: NA
J gene: TRBJ2-1
V gene: TRBV5-1
D gene: TRBD2

CDR3 DNA: TGCGCCAGCAGCTCGGGACTAGACGCCTCCTACGAGCAGTACTTC
CDR3 protein: CASSSGLDASYEQYF
clone size: NA
J gene: TRBJ2-7
V gene: TRBV5-1
D gene: TRBD2

CDR3 DNA: TGTGCCAGCAGCCGGTACACCTACGAGCAGTACTTC
CDR3 protein: CASSRYTYEQYF
clone size: NA
J gene: TRBJ2-7
V gene: TRBV3-1/TRBV3-2
D gene: NA